Sequencing of this T cell receptor beta chain was carried out in a study of T cell responses to AZD1222 COVID-19 vaccine. Findings of the study overall: It should be noted that donors were predominantly white British and more often female, and clonal diversity was possibly underestimated. Among spike-specific TCRs, nearly half reportedly target unmutated variant regions. The span of vaccine-associated CD4 TCRs extended across spike, with dominance at 160-218 and 743-854. The peak T cell response came first, and repertoires were sampled only after it.

Profiling relied on immunoSEQ multiplex PCR, and the TCRdb table lists in-frame clones only, not all of them. Of 150,000 to 200,000 clones listed, approximately 87% are singletons. For this clone: The antigen remains unidentified.

Germline CDR1 reads KGHDR; CDR2 reads SFDVKD. The CDR3 consists of 16 residues. V was clipped by 4 bases and J by 2 bases, with 14 bases between them. This clonotype was sampled from an adult in good health. The sample here was peripheral blood, taken on day 0 of MenACWY control vaccination. The chain is built from TRBV24-1 and TRBJ2-1, with a weak D call TRBD1 (6 bases). The CDR3 protein is CATSETSGVTYNEQFF. CDR3 bases: TGTGCCACCAGTGAAACCTCAGGGGTAACCTACAATGAGCAGTTCTTC.